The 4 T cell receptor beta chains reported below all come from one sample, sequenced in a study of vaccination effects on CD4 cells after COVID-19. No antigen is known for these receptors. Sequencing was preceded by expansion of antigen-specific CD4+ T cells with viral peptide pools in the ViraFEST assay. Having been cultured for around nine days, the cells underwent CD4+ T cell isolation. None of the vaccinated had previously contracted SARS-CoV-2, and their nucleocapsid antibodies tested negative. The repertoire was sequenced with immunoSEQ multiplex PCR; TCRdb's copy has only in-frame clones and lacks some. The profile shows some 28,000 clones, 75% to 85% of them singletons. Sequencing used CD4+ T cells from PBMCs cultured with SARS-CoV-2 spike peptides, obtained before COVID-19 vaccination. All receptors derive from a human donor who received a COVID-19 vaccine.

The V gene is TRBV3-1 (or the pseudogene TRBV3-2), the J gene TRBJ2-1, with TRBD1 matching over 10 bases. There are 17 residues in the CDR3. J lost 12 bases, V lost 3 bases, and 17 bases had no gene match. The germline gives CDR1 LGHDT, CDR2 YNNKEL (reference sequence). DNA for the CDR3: TGTGCCAGCAGCCATCCGGGACAGGGGAAAAACAATGAGCGGCAGTTCTTC. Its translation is CASSHPGQGKNNERQFF.

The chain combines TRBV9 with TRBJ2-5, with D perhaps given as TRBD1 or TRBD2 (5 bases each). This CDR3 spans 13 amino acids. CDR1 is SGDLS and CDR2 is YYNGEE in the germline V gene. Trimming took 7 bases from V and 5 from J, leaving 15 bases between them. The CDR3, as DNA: TGTGCCAGCGGCCCCGGGGCGTTGGAGACCCAGTACTTC. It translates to CASGPGALETQYF.

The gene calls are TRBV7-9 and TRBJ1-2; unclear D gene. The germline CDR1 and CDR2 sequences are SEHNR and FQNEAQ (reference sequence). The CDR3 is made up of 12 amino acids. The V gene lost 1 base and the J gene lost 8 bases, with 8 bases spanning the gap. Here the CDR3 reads CASSLGLRGYTF. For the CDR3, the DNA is TGTGCCAGCAGCTTAGGATTGCGGGGCTACACCTTC.

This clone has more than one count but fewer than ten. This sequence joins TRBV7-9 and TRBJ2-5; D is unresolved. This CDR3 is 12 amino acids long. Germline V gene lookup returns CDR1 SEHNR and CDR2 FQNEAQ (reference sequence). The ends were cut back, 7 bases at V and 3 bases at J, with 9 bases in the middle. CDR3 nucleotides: TGTGCCAGCACCGTCAACGAAGAGACCCAGTACTTC. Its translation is CASTVNEETQYF.